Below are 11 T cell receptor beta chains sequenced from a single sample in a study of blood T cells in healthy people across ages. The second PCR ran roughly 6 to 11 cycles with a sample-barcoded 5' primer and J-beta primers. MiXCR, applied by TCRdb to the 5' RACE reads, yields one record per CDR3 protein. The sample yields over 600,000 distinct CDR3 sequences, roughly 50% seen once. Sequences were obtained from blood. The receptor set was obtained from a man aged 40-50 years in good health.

CDR3: CASSYRGRTGPPDTQYF. The CDR3 DNA is TGTGCCAGCAGCTATAGGGGGCGGACAGGGCCCCCAGATACGCAGTATTTT. The rearrangement uses TRBV7-3 and TRBJ2-3; 8 nucleotides match TRBD1. J gave up 4 bases and V 4 bases, and 13 bases lay outside the gene matches. CDR1 SGHTA and CDR2 FQGTGA come from the germline V gene. The CDR3 is made up of 17 amino acids.

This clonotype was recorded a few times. The CDR3 region is CASSLAGTRAYEQYF. The CDR3, as DNA: TGTGCCAGCAGCTTAGCGGGGACCAGGGCCTACGAGCAGTACTTC. V usage is TRBV7-2 and J usage is TRBJ2-7, with D perhaps TRBD1 or TRBD2 (5 bases each). In germline, CDR1 is SGHTA, CDR2 FQGNSA. The CDR3 spans 15 residues. Trimming left V 0 bases short and J 2 bases short, with 11 bases between. The full variable domain, rest sourced from reference TRBV7-2 and TRBJ2-7, is GAGVSQSPSNKVTEKGKDVELRCDPISGHTALYWYRQSLGQGLEFLIYFQGNSAPDKSGLPSDRFSAERTGGSVSTLTIQRTQQEDSAVYLCASSLAGTRAYEQYFGPGTRLTVT.

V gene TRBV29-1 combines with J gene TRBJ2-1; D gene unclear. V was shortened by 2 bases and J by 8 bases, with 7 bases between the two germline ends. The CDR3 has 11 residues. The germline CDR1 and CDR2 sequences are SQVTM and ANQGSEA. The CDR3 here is CSVEKRDEQFF. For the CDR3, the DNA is TGCAGCGTTGAAAAGCGCGATGAGCAGTTCTTC.

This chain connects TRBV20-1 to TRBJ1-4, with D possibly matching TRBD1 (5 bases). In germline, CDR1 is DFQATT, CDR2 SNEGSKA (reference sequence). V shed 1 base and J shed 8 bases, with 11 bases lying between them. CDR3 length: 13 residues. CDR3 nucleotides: TGCAGTGCTAGAGTGGGACCCATAGAAAAACTGTTTTTT. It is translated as CSARVGPIEKLFF.

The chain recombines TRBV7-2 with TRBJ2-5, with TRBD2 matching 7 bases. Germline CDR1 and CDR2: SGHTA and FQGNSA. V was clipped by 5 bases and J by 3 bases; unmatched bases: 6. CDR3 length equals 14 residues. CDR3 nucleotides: TGTGCCAGCAGCCAGGGACTAACCAAAGAGACCCAGTACTTC. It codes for CASSQGLTKETQYF.

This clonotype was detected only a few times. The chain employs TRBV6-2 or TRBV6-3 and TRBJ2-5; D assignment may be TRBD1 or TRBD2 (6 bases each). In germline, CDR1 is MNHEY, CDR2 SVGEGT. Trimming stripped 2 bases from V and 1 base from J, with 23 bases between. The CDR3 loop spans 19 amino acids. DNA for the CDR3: TGTGCCAGCAGTTACCCCTCCATTGGCCAGGGGAGGTCCCAAGAGACCCAGTACTTC. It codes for CASSYPSIGQGRSQETQYF.

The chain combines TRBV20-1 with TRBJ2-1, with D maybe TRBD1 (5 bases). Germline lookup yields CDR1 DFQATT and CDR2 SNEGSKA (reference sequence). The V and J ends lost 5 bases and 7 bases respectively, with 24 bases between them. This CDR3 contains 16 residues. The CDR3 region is CSALNPGKGGNNEQFF. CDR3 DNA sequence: TGCAGTGCTCTTAACCCAGGGAAGGGCGGTAATAATGAGCAGTTCTTC.

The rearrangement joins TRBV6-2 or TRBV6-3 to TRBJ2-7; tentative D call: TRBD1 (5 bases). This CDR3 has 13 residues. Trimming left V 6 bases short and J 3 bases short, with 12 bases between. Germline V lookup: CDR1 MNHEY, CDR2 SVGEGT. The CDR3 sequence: CASREQAFYEQYF. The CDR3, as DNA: TGTGCCAGCAGAGAACAGGCGTTCTACGAGCAGTACTTC.

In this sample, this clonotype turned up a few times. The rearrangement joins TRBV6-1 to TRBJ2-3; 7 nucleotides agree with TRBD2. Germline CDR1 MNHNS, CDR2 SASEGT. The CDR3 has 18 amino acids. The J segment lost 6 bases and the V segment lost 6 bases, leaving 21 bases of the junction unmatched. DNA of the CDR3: TGTGCCAGCAGGGGAAGGGATAGACTAGCCAGTGATGTGGATACGCAGTATTTT. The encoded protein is CASRGRDRLASDVDTQYF.

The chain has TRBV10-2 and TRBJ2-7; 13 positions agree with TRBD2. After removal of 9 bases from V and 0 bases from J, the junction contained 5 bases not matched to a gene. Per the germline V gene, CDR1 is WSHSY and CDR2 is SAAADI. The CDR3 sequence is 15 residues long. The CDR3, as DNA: TGCGCCAGTAGACTAGCGGGAGGTAGCTCCTACGAGCAGTACTTC. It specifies CASRLAGGSSYEQYF.

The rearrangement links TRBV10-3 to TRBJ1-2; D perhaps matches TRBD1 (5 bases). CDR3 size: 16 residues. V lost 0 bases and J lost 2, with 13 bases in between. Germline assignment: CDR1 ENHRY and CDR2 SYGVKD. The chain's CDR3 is CAISESSTGDNYGYTF. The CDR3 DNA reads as TGTGCCATCAGTGAGTCGAGCACAGGAGACAACTATGGCTACACCTTC.